A selection of T cell receptor beta chains follows, all from one sample in a study of T-cell reconstitution after alpha-beta-depleted transplantation in children. TCRdb re-derived calls from the PCR reads in MiXCR, one entry per CDR3 protein. The data contain 90,000 to 100,000 distinct CDR3 sequences, 20% to 30% of them singletons. The material sequenced was PBMCs, taken before TCRalphabeta/CD19-depleted stem cell transplant. These receptors originate from a boy under 10 years old with acute lymphoblastic leukemia, due to receive a stem cell transplant. Both conserved end residues are part of each CDR3. A D gene is named only where the DNA matches it firmly. The size of a clone is reported for some rows only, either as once, few or many, or as a class for expanded clones.

d_call	clone_size	v_call	j_call	cdr3_aa	cdr3_nt
NA	NA	TRBV5-5	TRBJ2-1	CASSSGGGQQQFF	TGTGCCAGCAGCTCGGGGGGGGGACAGCAGCAGTTCTTC
TRBD2	few	TRBV18	TRBJ2-7	CASSPQASGAYEQYF	TGTGCCAGCTCACCTCAGGCTAGCGGAGCCTACGAGCAGTACTTC
NA	few	TRBV6-4	TRBJ1-6	CASSEDNNSPLHF	TGTGCCAGCAGTGAGGACAATAATTCACCCCTCCACTTT
NA	few	TRBV3-1	TRBJ2-3	CASSQSGGAYSTDTQYF	TGTGCCAGCAGCCAATCCGGAGGGGCTTATAGCACAGATACGCAGTATTTT
TRBD1	few	TRBV2	TRBJ1-5	CASSRTGSNQPQHF	TGTGCCAGCAGTCGGACAGGTAGCAATCAGCCCCAGCATTTT
NA	NA	TRBV28	TRBJ2-5	CASSLEAGGGQETQYF	TGTGCCAGCAGTTTAGAGGCCGGTGGAGGGCAAGAGACCCAGTACTTC
NA	NA	TRBV7-3	TRBJ2-3	CASSLGDTTRDTQYF	TGTGCCAGCAGCTTAGGGGACACCACTCGGGATACGCAGTATTTT
NA	few	TRBV7-3	TRBJ2-1	CASSLTGQGSYNEQFF	TGTGCCAGCAGCTTAACCGGTCAGGGGTCCTACAATGAGCAGTTCTTC
TRBD2	NA	TRBV20-1	TRBJ2-2	CSATGTSGGSGELFF	TGCAGTGCTACGGGGACTAGCGGAGGGAGCGGGGAGCTGTTTTTT
TRBD2	NA	TRBV20-1	TRBJ2-5	CSARDGTSRETQYF	TGCAGTGCTAGAGACGGGACTAGCCGAGAGACCCAGTACTTC
NA	few	TRBV28	TRBJ1-1	CASSFVLNTEAFF	TGTGCCAGCAGTTTTGTGCTGAACACTGAAGCTTTCTTT
TRBD1	few	TRBV5-1	TRBJ2-2	CASSLGTGGWTGELFF	TGCGCCAGCAGCTTGGGGACAGGGGGCTGGACCGGGGAGCTGTTTTTT
TRBD1	few	TRBV5-6	TRBJ1-5	CASSQFPGTGNQPQHF	TGTGCCAGCAGCCAGTTCCCGGGGACAGGTAATCAGCCCCAGCATTTT
NA	NA	TRBV3-1	TRBJ2-3	CASSQGGLATDTQYF	TGTGCCAGCAGCCAAGGGGGACTTGCCACAGATACGCAGTATTTT
TRBD1	many	TRBV5-1	TRBJ2-2	CASSSTGFRAGELFF	TGCGCCAGCAGCTCGACAGGGTTCCGCGCCGGGGAGCTGTTTTTT
NA	many	TRBV7-8	TRBJ1-1	CASSLYMSNTEAFF	TGTGCCAGCAGCTTATATATGTCAAACACTGAAGCTTTCTTT
TRBD2	many	TRBV6-1	TRBJ2-3	CASSLTSGSLDTQYF	TGTGCCAGCAGTCTTACTAGCGGGAGTCTCGACACGCAGTATTTT
TRBD2	many	TRBV29-1	TRBJ2-3	CSVVLAGTTDTQYF	TGCAGCGTTGTCCTAGCGGGAACCACAGATACGCAGTATTTT
NA	few	TRBV7-6	TRBJ2-7	CASQALQGHEQYF	TGTGCCAGCCAAGCTTTGCAGGGCCACGAGCAGTACTTC
NA	NA	TRBV28	TRBJ2-1	CASITPSGAANEQFF	TGTGCCAGCATTACCCCTTCCGGGGCAGCGAATGAGCAGTTCTTC
NA	many	TRBV20-1	TRBJ2-1	CSPGPYNEQFF	TGCAGTCCTGGACCCTACAATGAGCAGTTCTTC
TRBD2	few	TRBV3-1	TRBJ2-1	CASSRLAEGRGVSYNEQFF	TGTGCCAGCAGCAGACTAGCGGAGGGCCGAGGAGTCTCCTACAATGAGCAGTTCTTC